There are a few counts of the clone carrying this TCR beta chain. The data belong to a study of blood T cell repertoires in COVID-19. Overall study context: Material from acute and convalescent COVID-19 was sourced from the United States, Italy and Spain. PBMCs, B-cell-depleted T cells, or T cells provided the cDNA or gDNA that made up the material.

This CDR3 has 18 amino acids. V was pared by 7 bases and J by 5 bases, with 29 bases between. Germline-derived CDR1 and CDR2 are MDHEN and SYDVKM. Authors' methods: Estimated nucleated cell counts came from reference gene primer amplification. Generated by immunoSEQ multiplex PCR, the TCRdb table keeps only in-frame clones and is missing some. The DNA gave D and trimming, while V, J and clone size come from that table. The sample holds over 300,000 clones, 75% to 85% seen once. This receptor was identified in a human donor in a cohort sampled during active COVID-19. The J gene is TRBJ1-2, the V gene TRBV28; a possible D gene is TRBD1 (6 bases). The sample comprised peripheral blood. CDR3 region: CASNLFGGGGTVSYGYTF. The CDR3 DNA reads TGTGCCAGCAATCTCTTTGGGGGCGGCGGTACAGTATCTTATGGCTACACCTTC.